The following is a TCR beta chain sequence with its context. The record originates from a study of technical replicates of blood from several donors. V dropped 6 bases and J dropped 0 bases, with 12 bases sitting between them. There are 15 residues in the CDR3. Germline V lookup: CDR1 LNHDA, CDR2 SQIVND (reference sequence). The data were produced by immunoSEQ multiplex PCR, yet TCRdb's version contains in-frame clones alone and is incomplete. This table holds about 80,000 clones, around 90% found once. The sequenced sample consisted of T cells isolated from PBMCs. This receptor was taken from a human donor in good health. This chain connects TRBV19 to TRBJ2-1; possible D gene TRBD2, 5 bases. CDR3 in DNA: TGTGCCAGTAGGCCAGCGGAGAGCTCCTACAATGAGCAGTTCTTC. Translating it yields CASRPAESSYNEQFF.